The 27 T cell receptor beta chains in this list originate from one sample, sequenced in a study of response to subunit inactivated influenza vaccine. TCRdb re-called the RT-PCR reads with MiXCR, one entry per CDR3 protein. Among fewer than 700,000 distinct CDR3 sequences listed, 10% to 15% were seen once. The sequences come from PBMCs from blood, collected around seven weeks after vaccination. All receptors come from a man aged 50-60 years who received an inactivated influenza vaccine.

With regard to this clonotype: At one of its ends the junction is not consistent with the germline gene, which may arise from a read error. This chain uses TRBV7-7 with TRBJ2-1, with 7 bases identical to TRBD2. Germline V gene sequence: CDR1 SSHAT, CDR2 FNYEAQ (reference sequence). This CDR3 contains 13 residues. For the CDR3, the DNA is TGTGCTAGCAGTCCCTTTTTGGGAGGGGAGCAGTTCTTC. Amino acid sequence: CASSPFLGGEQFF.

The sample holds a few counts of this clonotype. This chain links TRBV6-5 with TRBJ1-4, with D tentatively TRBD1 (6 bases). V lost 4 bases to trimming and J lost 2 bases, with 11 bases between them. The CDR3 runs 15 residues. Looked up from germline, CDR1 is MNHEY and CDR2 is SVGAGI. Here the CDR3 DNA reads TGTGCCAGCAGTTCGTCAGGGGCTACTAATGAAAAACTGTTTTTT. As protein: CASSSSGATNEKLFF.

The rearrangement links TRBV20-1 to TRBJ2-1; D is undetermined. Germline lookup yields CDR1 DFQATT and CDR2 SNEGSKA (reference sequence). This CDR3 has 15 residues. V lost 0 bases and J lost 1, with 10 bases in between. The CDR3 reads CSARDLVISYNEQFF. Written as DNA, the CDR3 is TGCAGTGCTAGAGATCTAGTAATTTCCTACAATGAGCAGTTCTTC.

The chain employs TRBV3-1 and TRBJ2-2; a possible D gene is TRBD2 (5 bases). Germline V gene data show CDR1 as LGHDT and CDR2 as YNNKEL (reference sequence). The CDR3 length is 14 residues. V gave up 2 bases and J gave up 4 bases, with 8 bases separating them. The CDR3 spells CASSQLGSTGELFF. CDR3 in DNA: TGTGCCAGCAGCCAACTAGGGAGCACCGGGGAGCTGTTTTTT.

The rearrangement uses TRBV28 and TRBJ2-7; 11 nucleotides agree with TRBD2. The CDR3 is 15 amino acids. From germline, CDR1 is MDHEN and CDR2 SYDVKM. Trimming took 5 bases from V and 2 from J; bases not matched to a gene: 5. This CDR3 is CASSALAGGPYEQYF. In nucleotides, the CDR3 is TGTGCCAGCAGTGCTCTAGCGGGAGGACCCTACGAGCAGTACTTC.

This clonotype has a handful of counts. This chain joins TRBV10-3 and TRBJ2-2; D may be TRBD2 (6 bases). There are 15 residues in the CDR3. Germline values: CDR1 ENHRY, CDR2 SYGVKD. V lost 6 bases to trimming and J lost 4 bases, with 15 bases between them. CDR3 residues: CAISDGVGGTGELFF. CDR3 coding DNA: TGTGCCATCAGCGATGGGGTCGGGGGCACCGGGGAGCTGTTTTTT.

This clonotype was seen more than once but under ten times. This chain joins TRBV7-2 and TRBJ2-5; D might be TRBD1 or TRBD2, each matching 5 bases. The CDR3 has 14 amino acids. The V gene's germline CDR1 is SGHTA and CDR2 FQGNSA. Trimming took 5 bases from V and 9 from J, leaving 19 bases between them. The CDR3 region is CASSLTGPRRAQYF. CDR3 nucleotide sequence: TGTGCCAGCAGCCTAACGGGGCCGCGTAGAGCCCAGTACTTC.

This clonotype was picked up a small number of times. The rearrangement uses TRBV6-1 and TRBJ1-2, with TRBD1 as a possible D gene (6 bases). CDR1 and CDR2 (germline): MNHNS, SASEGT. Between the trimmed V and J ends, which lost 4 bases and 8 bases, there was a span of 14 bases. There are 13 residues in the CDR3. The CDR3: CASSARGARGYTF. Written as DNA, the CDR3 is TGTGCCAGCAGTGCTCGGGGGGCAAGAGGCTACACCTTC.

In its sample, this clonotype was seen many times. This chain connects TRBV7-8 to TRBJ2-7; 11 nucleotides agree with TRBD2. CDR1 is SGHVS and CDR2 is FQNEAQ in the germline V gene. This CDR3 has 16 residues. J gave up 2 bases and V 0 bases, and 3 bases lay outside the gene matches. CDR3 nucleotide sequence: TGTGCCAGCAGCTTAGCAGGGGGACTAGCGGCCTACGAGCAGTACTTC. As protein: CASSLAGGLAAYEQYF.

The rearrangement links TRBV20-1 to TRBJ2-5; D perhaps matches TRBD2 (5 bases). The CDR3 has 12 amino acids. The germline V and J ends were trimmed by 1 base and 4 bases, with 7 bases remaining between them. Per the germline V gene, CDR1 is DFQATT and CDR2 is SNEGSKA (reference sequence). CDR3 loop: CSARAGGETQYF. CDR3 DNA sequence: TGCAGTGCTAGAGCTGGAGGAGAGACCCAGTACTTC.

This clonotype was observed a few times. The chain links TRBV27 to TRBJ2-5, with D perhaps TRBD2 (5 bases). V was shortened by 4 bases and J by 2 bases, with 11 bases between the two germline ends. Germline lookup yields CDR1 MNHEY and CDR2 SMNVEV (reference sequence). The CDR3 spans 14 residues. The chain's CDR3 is CASSSGLRQETQYF. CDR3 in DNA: TGTGCCAGCAGTTCCGGACTTCGTCAAGAGACCCAGTACTTC.

CDR3 nucleotide sequence: TGCGCCAGCAGCTTGGGGACTAGCGGGAACGTAGATACGCAGTATTTT. This codes for CASSLGTSGNVDTQYF. The chain joins TRBV5-1 to TRBJ2-3, with 12 positions matching TRBD2. Germline CDR1 is SGHRS and CDR2 is YFSETQ. This CDR3 is built from 16 residues. The V segment lost 0 bases and the J segment 5 bases; nucleotides outside the gene matches: 4.

DNA for the CDR3: TGCGCCAGCAGCCAAGATGCGGGGGGTGGGCACAATGAGCAGTTCTTC. Its protein is CASSQDAGGGHNEQFF. The gene calls are TRBV4-3 and TRBJ2-1; 8 bases align to TRBD2. Trimming took 0 bases from V and 5 from J; bases not matched to a gene: 6. Germline V gene data show CDR1 as LGHNA and CDR2 as YSLEER. The CDR3 is 16 residues long.

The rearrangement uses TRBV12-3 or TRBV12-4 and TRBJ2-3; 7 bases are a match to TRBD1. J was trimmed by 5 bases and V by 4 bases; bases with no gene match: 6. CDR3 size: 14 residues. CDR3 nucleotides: TGTGCCAGCAGTTCCCTGACAGGGATAGATACGCAGTATTTT. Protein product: CASSSLTGIDTQYF.

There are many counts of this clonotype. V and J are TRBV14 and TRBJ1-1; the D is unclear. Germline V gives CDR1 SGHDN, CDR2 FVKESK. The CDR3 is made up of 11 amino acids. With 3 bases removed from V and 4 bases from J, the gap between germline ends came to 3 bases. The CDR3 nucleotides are TGTGCCAGCAGCCAGGGCACTGAAGCTTTCTTT. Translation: CASSQGTEAFF.

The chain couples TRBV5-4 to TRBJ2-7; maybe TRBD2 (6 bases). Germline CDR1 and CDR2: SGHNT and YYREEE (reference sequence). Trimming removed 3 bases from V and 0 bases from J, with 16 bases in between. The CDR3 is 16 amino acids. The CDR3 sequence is CASSYREYPLSYEQYF. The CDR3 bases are TGTGCCAGCAGCTACCGGGAGTATCCACTCTCCTACGAGCAGTACTTC.

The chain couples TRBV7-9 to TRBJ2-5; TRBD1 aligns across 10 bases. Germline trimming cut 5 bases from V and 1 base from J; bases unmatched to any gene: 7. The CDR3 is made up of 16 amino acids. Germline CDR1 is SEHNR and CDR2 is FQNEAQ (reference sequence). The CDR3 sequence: CASSPGQGGLQETQYF. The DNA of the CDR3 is TGTGCCAGCAGCCCCGGACAGGGGGGACTCCAAGAGACCCAGTACTTC.

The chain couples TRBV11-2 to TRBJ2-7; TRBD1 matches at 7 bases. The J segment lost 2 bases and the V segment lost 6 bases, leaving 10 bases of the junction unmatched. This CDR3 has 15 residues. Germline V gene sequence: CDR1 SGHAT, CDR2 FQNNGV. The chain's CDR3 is CASRYNPGQTYEQYF. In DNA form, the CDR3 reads TGTGCCAGCAGGTATAATCCGGGACAGACCTACGAGCAGTACTTC.

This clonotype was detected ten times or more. For the CDR3, the DNA is TGTGCCAGCAGTTTTCACAGGGAAGACGAGCAGTACTTC. It codes for CASSFHREDEQYF. The chain employs TRBV12-3 or TRBV12-4 and TRBJ2-7; D may be TRBD1 (6 bases). The CDR3 runs 13 residues. The germline V and J ends were trimmed by 3 bases and 5 bases, with 11 bases remaining between them.

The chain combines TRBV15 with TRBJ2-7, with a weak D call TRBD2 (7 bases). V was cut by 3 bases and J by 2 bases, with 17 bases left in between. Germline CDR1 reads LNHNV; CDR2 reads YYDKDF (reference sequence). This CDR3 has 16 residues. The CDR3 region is CATSSGGASGAYEQYF. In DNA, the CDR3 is TGTGCCACCAGCAGTGGGGGGGCTAGCGGAGCCTACGAGCAGTACTTC.

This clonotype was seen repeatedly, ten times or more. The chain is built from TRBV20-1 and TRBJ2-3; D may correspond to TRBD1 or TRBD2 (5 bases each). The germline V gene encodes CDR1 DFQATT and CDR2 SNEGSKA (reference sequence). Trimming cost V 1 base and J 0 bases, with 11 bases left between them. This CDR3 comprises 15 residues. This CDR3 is CSARGGYTSTDTQYF. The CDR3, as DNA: TGCAGTGCTAGAGGGGGGTATACTAGCACAGATACGCAGTATTTT.

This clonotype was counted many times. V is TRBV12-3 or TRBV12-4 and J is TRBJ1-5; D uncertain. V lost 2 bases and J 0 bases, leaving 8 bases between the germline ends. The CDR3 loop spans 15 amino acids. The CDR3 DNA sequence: TGTGCCAGCAGTTTACAGAGAGTTAGCAATCAGCCCCAGCATTTT. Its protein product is CASSLQRVSNQPQHF.

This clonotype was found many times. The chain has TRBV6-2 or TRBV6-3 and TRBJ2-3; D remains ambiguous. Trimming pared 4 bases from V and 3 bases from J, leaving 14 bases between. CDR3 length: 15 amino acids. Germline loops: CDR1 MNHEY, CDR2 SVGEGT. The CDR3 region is CASSSAYYPTDTQYF. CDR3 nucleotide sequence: TGTGCCAGCAGTTCAGCTTACTATCCTACAGATACGCAGTATTTT.

In DNA, the CDR3 is TGTGCCAGCAGCTTATGGGGTCCCTACAATGAGCAGTTCTTC. Its translation is CASSLWGPYNEQFF. The chain couples TRBV7-9 to TRBJ2-1; no firm D call. Trimming took off 2 bases at V and 2 bases at J, with 7 bases between the two ends. The CDR3 covers 14 residues. Germline CDR1 is SEHNR and CDR2 is FQNEAQ (reference sequence).

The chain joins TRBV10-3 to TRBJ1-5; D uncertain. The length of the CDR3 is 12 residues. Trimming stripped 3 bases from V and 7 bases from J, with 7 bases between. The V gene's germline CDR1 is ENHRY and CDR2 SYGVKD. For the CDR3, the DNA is TGTGCCATCAGTGATGCGTACCAGCCCCAGCATTTT. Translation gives CAISDAYQPQHF.

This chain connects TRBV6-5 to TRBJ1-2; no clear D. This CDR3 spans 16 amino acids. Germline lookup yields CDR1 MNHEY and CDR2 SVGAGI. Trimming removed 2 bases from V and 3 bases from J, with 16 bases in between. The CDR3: CASSYPIGKEDYGYTF. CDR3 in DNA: TGTGCCAGCAGTTACCCAATCGGAAAGGAGGACTATGGCTACACCTTC.

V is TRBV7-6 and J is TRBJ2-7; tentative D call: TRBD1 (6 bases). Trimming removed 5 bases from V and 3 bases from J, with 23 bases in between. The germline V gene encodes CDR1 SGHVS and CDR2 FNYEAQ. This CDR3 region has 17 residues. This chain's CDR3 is CASSISSGSTGNYEQYF. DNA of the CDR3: TGTGCCAGCAGCATTAGTAGTGGGAGTACAGGGAACTACGAGCAGTACTTC. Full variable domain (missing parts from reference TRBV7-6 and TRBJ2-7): GAGVSQSPRYKVTKRGQDVALRCDPISGHVSLYWYRQALGQGPEFLTYFNYEAQQDKSGLPNDRFSAERPEGSISTLTIQRTEQRDSAMYRCASSISSGSTGNYEQYFGPGTRLTVT.